Each of the 8 T cell receptor beta chains below was sequenced from the same sample in a study of blood T cell repertoires in COVID-19. The assay was immunoSEQ multiplex PCR, and TCRdb's table has in-frame clones only and misses some. Of around 250,000 clones detected, 86% appear once; the ten largest clones hold roughly 12%. The sequencing sample was made of peripheral blood. These receptors were obtained from a man older than 75 with acute or convalescent COVID-19.

The V gene is TRBV7-3, the J gene TRBJ2-1; the match to TRBD2 covers 8 bases. The germline V gene encodes CDR1 SGHTA and CDR2 FQGTGA. There are 15 residues in the CDR3. V lost 5 bases to trimming and J lost 3 bases; unmatched junction nucleotides: 6. This CDR3 reads CASSQTSVRYNEQFF. In DNA, the CDR3 is TGTGCCAGCAGCCAGACTAGCGTCCGCTACAATGAGCAGTTCTTC.

The CDR3: CASSWTGGPRDSLYEQYF. CDR3 coding DNA: TGTGCCAGCAGCTGGACCGGGGGTCCCCGAGATTCACTCTACGAGCAGTACTTC. The chain links TRBV5-4 to TRBJ2-7, with TRBD2 as a possible D gene (6 bases). Germline-derived CDR1 and CDR2 are SGHNT and YYREEE (reference sequence). Trimming took 3 bases from V and 3 from J, leaving 25 bases between them. CDR3 size: 18 residues.

The rearrangement joins TRBV29-1 to TRBJ2-1; 14 nucleotides align to TRBD2. Germline lookup yields CDR1 SQVTM and CDR2 ANQGSEA. This CDR3 comprises 13 residues. The V gene end was trimmed by 6 bases and the J gene end by 7 bases; junction bases not matched to a gene: 2. This CDR3 reads CSVTSGRVNEQFF. CDR3 DNA: TGCAGCGTGACTAGCGGGAGGGTTAATGAGCAGTTCTTC.

The chain uses TRBV5-1 and TRBJ1-5; D is undetermined. The germline V and J ends were trimmed by 4 bases and 0 bases, with 11 bases remaining between them. The CDR3 has 15 amino acids. Germline V lookup: CDR1 SGHRS, CDR2 YFSETQ. CDR3 DNA sequence: TGCGCCAGCAGCATGGACGGGGATAGCAATCAGCCCCAGCATTTT. Encoded protein: CASSMDGDSNQPQHF.

The rearrangement joins TRBV28 to TRBJ2-6; D is possibly TRBD1 (5 bases). Trimming removed 3 bases at V and 2 bases at J, with 11 bases between. CDR1 MDHEN and CDR2 SYDVKM come from the germline V gene. This CDR3 comprises 16 residues. The CDR3 region has the DNA TGTGCCAGCAGTTTTAGGGGCCGCACTGGGGCCAACGTCCTGACTTTC. Translation: CASSFRGRTGANVLTF.

This chain connects TRBV5-1 to TRBJ2-1, with 9 positions matching TRBD1. The CDR3 has 14 residues. The V segment lost 0 bases and the J segment 5 bases; nucleotides outside the gene matches: 0. The germline V gene has CDR1 SGHRS and CDR2 YFSETQ. Here the CDR3 reads CASSLGDRDNEQFF. The DNA for the CDR3 is TGCGCCAGCAGCTTGGGGGACAGGGACAATGAGCAGTTCTTC.

The chain is built from TRBV27 and TRBJ1-5; possible D gene TRBD1, 6 bases. This CDR3 contains 15 residues. In germline, CDR1 is MNHEY, CDR2 SMNVEV (reference sequence). V lost 3 bases and J lost 3, with 12 bases in between. CDR3: CASSLAGANNQPQHF. CDR3 sequence (DNA): TGTGCCAGCAGTTTGGCAGGGGCCAACAATCAGCCCCAGCATTTT.

The J gene is TRBJ2-3, the V gene TRBV28; D is unclear. Trimming pared 10 bases from V and 2 bases from J, leaving 4 bases between. CDR3 length: 10 residues. The germline CDR1 and CDR2 sequences are MDHEN and SYDVKM. CDR3 region: CATHTDTQYF. The DNA for the CDR3 is TGTGCCACCCACACAGATACGCAGTATTTT.